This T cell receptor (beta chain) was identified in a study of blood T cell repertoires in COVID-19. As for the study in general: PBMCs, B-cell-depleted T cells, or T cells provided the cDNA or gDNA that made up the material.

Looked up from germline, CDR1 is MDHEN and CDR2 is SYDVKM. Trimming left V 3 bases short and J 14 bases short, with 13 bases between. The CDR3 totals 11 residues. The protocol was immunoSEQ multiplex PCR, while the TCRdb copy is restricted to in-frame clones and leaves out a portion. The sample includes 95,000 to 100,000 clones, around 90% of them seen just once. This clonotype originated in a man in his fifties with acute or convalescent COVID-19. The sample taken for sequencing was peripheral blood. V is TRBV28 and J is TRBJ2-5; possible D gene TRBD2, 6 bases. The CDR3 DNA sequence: TGTGCCAGCAGTTTGACGGGGGAAGTATACTTC. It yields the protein CASSLTGEVYF.